This entry features one T cell receptor beta chain sequence. Its antigen is unknown. The sample comes from a study of blood T cells in healthy people across ages. Study-level points and caveats: Observed TCR beta diversity showed a strong correlation with the percentage of naive T cells as measured by flow cytometry. Any conclusive comparison of naive versus antigen-experienced cells was prevented by using unsorted PBMCs.

Sample-barcoded 5' priming and a J-beta primer mix drove a second PCR of about 7 to 11 cycles. Each cDNA molecule was tagged by a template-switch adaptor that had 12 random nucleotides. TCRdb re-called the 5' RACE reads with MiXCR, one entry per CDR3 protein. Of 1.5 million to 2 million distinct CDR3 sequences in the sample, 30% to 40% were seen once. CDR3 length: 13 amino acids. The germline CDR1 and CDR2 sequences are KGHDR and SFDVKD. Trimming took 3 bases from V and 1 from J, leaving 6 bases between them. The sequence came from a human donor in good health. This chain uses TRBV24-1 with TRBJ2-7, with D unclear. The specimen was blood. The CDR3 bases are TGTGCCACCAGTGATCAAGAGTCCTACGAGCAGTACTTC. As protein: CATSDQESYEQYF.